The present TCR beta chain was sequenced within a study of T cell repertoires in cytomegalovirus infection. Overall study: Well-studied HLA-B-restricted epitopes and recently identified HLA-C-restricted epitopes of CMV were both used in the study.

TCRdb analysed the reads with MiXCR anew, one entry per CDR3 protein. The data contain roughly 150,000 distinct CDR3 sequences, 20% to 25% of them singletons. With respect to this clonotype: The antigen remains undetermined.

Germline-derived CDR1 and CDR2 are SEHNR and FQNEAQ (reference sequence). The CDR3 sequence is 18 residues long. Trimming took off 6 bases at V and 0 bases at J, with 18 bases between the two ends. The TCR originated in a human donor in good health (CMV status not recorded). Some clones in this sample may be carry-over from other donors' samples. The chain joins TRBV7-9 to TRBJ2-6, with a weak D call TRBD1 (5 bases). Here the sequenced sample was CD8+ T cells from cultured PBMCs, taken from culture after CMV antigen stimulation. CDR3 sequence: CASSLLGHPNSGANVLTF. The CDR3 DNA reads TGTGCCAGCAGTCTACTCGGACACCCGAACTCTGGGGCCAACGTCCTGACTTTC.